This TCR beta chain originates from a study of T cell changes during pregnancy in multiple sclerosis. Clones were read by immunoSEQ multiplex PCR, and TCRdb kept only the in-frame ones, dropping some. The repertoire includes some 14,000 clones, approximately 80% of them detected once, and about a sixth sits in the top ten. This CDR3 has 16 residues. The V gene end was trimmed by 3 bases and the J gene end by 8 bases; junction bases not matched to a gene: 13. Germline values: CDR1 SGHRS, CDR2 YFSETQ. This TCR came from a female donor in good health, enrolled as a control in a pregnancy study. The chain uses TRBV5-1 and TRBJ2-1, with 8 bases aligning to TRBD2. Material: CD8+ T cells from peripheral blood mononuclear cells, obtained after pregnancy. The CDR3 DNA reads TGCGCCAGCAGCTCCTCCGGGACTAGTGGTCGGGATGAGCAGTTCTTC. It translates to CASSSSGTSGRDEQFF.